One and the same sample provided the 16 T cell receptor beta chains below, sequenced in a study of Ad26.COV2.S vaccination and SARS-CoV-2 variants. Clones were sequenced by immunoSEQ multiplex PCR, and TCRdb holds only the in-frame ones, with some missing. The profile shows hundreds of thousands of clones, over 75% of them singletons. As to treatment: some 19 received Ad26.COV2.S at low or high dose, single or two shots; about 5 received placebo; per-sample allocation not given. Sampling took place 63 days after the first vaccine or placebo injection. This sample comprised peripheral blood, obtained in a trial of Ad26.COV2.S vaccine versus placebo. These receptors were obtained from a person aged 18-60 years who received the Ad26.COV2.S COVID-19 vaccine or a placebo.

The rearrangement links TRBV6-5 to TRBJ1-4; D is uncertain. Germline V CDR1 and CDR2: MNHEY, SVGAGI. V was clipped by 0 bases and J by 0 bases, with 5 bases between them. CDR3 length equals 15 residues. The CDR3 region is CASSYSGATNEKLFF. The CDR3, as DNA: TGTGCCAGCAGTTACTCGGGTGCAACTAATGAAAAACTGTTTTTT.

This chain joins TRBV30 and TRBJ2-7; D is undetermined. The V end was cut by 4 bases, the J end by 0 bases, with 7 bases between. The CDR3 length is 12 residues. CDR1 and CDR2 from the germline V gene are GTSNPN and SVGIG (reference sequence). The CDR3 here is CAWTLSSYEQYF. CDR3 bases: TGTGCCTGGACCTTAAGCTCCTACGAGCAGTACTTC.

The rearrangement links TRBV28 to TRBJ2-4; 7 bases are shared with TRBD2. The CDR3 is made up of 15 amino acids. J gave up 1 base and V 5 bases, and 5 bases lay outside the gene matches. Germline V gene data show CDR1 as MDHEN and CDR2 as SYDVKM. The CDR3 region is CASSSGAAAKNIQYF. DNA for the CDR3: TGTGCCAGCAGTAGCGGGGCCGCGGCCAAAAACATTCAGTACTTC.

The rearrangement joins TRBV6-6 to TRBJ2-5, with TRBD2 matching 13 bases. CDR1 and CDR2 from the germline V gene are MNHNY and SVGAGI (reference sequence). V shed 5 bases, J shed 2 bases, and the junction held 5 bases outside the gene matches. The CDR3 contains 16 residues. The CDR3 DNA reads TGTGCCAGCAGTCGAACTAGCGGGAGGGTGCAAGAGACCCAGTACTTC. It is translated as CASSRTSGRVQETQYF.

The chain couples TRBV20-1 to TRBJ2-7; 14 bases are a match to TRBD2. J was trimmed by 2 bases and V by 3 bases; bases with no gene match: 6. Per germline, CDR1 DFQATT and CDR2 SNEGSKA (reference sequence). There are 16 residues in the CDR3. The CDR3 reads CSASGTSGRYTYEQYF. The CDR3 DNA follows: TGCAGTGCTAGTGGGACTAGCGGGAGATACACCTACGAGCAGTACTTC.

The chain recombines TRBV5-8 with TRBJ2-1, with D uncertain. Trimming stripped 2 bases from V and 8 bases from J, with 8 bases between. CDR3 length: 12 residues. The germline V gene encodes CDR1 SGHTS and CDR2 YDEGEE. CDR3 in DNA: TGTGCCAGCAGCTTCTCGCGAGATGAGCAGTTCTTC. Its protein is CASSFSRDEQFF.

This chain uses TRBV3-1 (or the pseudogene TRBV3-2) with TRBJ1-5; D ambiguous. The germline V gene has CDR1 LGHDT and CDR2 YNNKEL (reference sequence). V was shortened by 4 bases and J by 1 base, with 8 bases between the two germline ends. This CDR3 spans 14 amino acids. CDR3 protein: CASSRAHSNQPQHF. The CDR3 coding sequence is TGTGCCAGCAGCCGAGCACACAGCAATCAGCCCCAGCATTTT.

V and J are TRBV4-2 and TRBJ1-2, with a possible D match to TRBD1 (6 bases). CDR1 LGHNA and CDR2 YNFKEQ come from the germline V gene. Trimming removed 0 bases from V and 5 bases from J, with 16 bases in between. There are 16 residues in the CDR3. DNA for the CDR3: TGTGCCAGCAGCCAAGATGGGGACATGGCCGAATATGGCTACACCTTC. It specifies CASSQDGDMAEYGYTF.

The chain is built from TRBV5-1 and TRBJ1-2; D call uncertain. The CDR3 is 13 amino acids. Trimming shortened V by 1 base and J by 5 bases, and 9 bases separated the two germline ends. The germline gives CDR1 SGHRS, CDR2 YFSETQ. DNA for the CDR3: TGCGCCAGCAGCTTGTTGGCAGAATATGGCTACACCTTC. Amino acid sequence: CASSLLAEYGYTF.

CDR3 residues: CASRRTSGTGELFF. The CDR3 DNA sequence: TGTGCCAGCAGAAGGACGTCGGGCACCGGGGAGCTGTTTTTT. The chain joins TRBV25-1 to TRBJ2-2; D is unclear. The V end lost 6 bases, the J end lost 4 bases, and 12 bases lay between the germline ends. Germline V CDR1 and CDR2: MGHDK, SYGVNS. The CDR3 contains 14 residues.

The chain has TRBV7-2 and TRBJ1-3, with no clear D. Germline V gene sequence: CDR1 SGHTA, CDR2 FQGNSA. The CDR3 spans 15 residues. The V end lost 7 bases, the J end lost 0 bases, and 13 bases lay between the germline ends. This chain's CDR3 is CASTQTASSGNTIYF. For the CDR3, the DNA is TGTGCCAGCACCCAAACAGCGAGCTCTGGAAACACCATATATTTT.

The chain recombines TRBV7-2 with TRBJ2-7; TRBD2 aligns across 8 bases. In germline, CDR1 is SGHTA, CDR2 FQGNSA. The CDR3 is 15 residues long. The ends lost 5 bases at V and 4 bases at J; junction bases unmatched: 10. Here the CDR3 reads CASSRDTSGPYEQYF. As DNA, the CDR3 is TGTGCCAGCAGCCGCGACACTAGCGGCCCTTACGAGCAGTACTTC.

The V and J genes are TRBV27 and TRBJ2-1; D remains ambiguous. Trimming removed 2 bases at V and 0 bases at J, with 14 bases between. The CDR3 loop spans 17 amino acids. In germline, CDR1 is MNHEY, CDR2 SMNVEV (reference sequence). The CDR3 DNA follows: TGTGCCAGCAGTTTACGTCCGCCCGAGAACTCCTACAATGAGCAGTTCTTC. This sequence encodes CASSLRPPENSYNEQFF.

The chain combines TRBV3-1 (or the pseudogene TRBV3-2) with TRBJ2-1; TRBD2 might be the D (5 bases). V lost 4 bases and J 6 bases, leaving 13 bases between the germline ends. The CDR3 sequence is 14 residues long. CDR1 is LGHDT and CDR2 is YNNKEL in the germline V gene (reference sequence). CDR3 in amino acids: CASSRNQEGNEQFF. DNA of the CDR3: TGTGCCAGCAGCCGTAATCAAGAGGGCAATGAGCAGTTCTTC.

The chain uses TRBV30 and TRBJ2-5, with D possibly being TRBD1 or TRBD2 (5 bases each). Germline V CDR1 and CDR2: GTSNPN, SVGIG (reference sequence). The CDR3 runs to 15 residues. V was shortened by 5 bases and J by 2 bases, with 18 bases between the two germline ends. The CDR3 bases are TGTGCCTGGGGGGGTATCGGGTCGCGTCAAGAGACCCAGTACTTC. Translating it yields CAWGGIGSRQETQYF.

The chain recombines TRBV29-1 with TRBJ1-1; TRBD1 aligns across 8 bases. This CDR3 contains 13 residues. Germline trimming cut 7 bases from V and 4 bases from J; bases unmatched to any gene: 8. Germline CDR1 SQVTM, CDR2 ANQGSEA. DNA for the CDR3: TGCAGCGCGACGACAGGGGAGACCACTGAAGCTTTCTTT. Protein sequence: CSATTGETTEAFF.